The rows below give T cell receptor beta chains drawn from one sample of a study of OX40 agonist ivuxolimab in advanced cancers. Clones were sequenced by immunoSEQ multiplex PCR, and TCRdb holds only the in-frame ones, with some missing. Of some 60,000 clones listed, more than 85% are singletons. Sequences were derived from CD4+ or CD8+ T cells sorted from blood, sampled in a trial of the OX40 agonist ivuxolimab. These receptors were obtained from an adult with an advanced solid tumor such as melanoma, head and neck, liver or kidney cancer. Each CDR3 is given with its conserved first and last residue. D genes are given only for firm matches. Clone size is shown for a subset of rows, as once, few, many or a class of expanded clone.

V	D	size	J	DNA	CDR3
TRBV28	NA	NA	TRBJ1-3	TGTGCCAGCAGTCCTCAAGGAGGAAAATTTAGAAACACCATATATTTT	CASSPQGGKFRNTIYF
TRBV7-2	NA	NA	TRBJ1-1	TGTGCCAGCAGCTTTCGGGGGGCGAGAGCTTTCTTT	CASSFRGARAFF
TRBV6-5	NA	NA	TRBJ2-2	TGTGCCAGCAGTTACGGCCCAAGGAACACCGGGGAGCTGTTTTTT	CASSYGPRNTGELFF
TRBV5-1	NA	NA	TRBJ1-1	TGCGCCAGCAGCTCCGGCCTAAGGGTGGGGCCGAACACTGAAGCTTTCTTT	CASSSGLRVGPNTEAFF
TRBV6-1	NA	NA	TRBJ2-3	TGTGCCAGTACCTTTACAGGCGATGGCACAGATACGCAGTATTTT	CASTFTGDGTDTQYF
TRBV7-2	TRBD1	NA	TRBJ2-7	TGTGCCAGCAGCTTAAACCCGGACAGGTACGAGCAGTACTTC	CASSLNPDRYEQYF
TRBV18	NA	NA	TRBJ1-3	TGTGCCAGCTCACCCGGGCAGGGGCGCCTTTCTGGAAACACCACATATTTT	CASSPGQGRLSGNTTYF
TRBV4-3	TRBD1	NA	TRBJ1-2	TGCGCCAGCAGCCAAGATGGGGCCGGGACAGTCTATGGCTACACCTTC	CASSQDGAGTVYGYTF
TRBV5-1	TRBD1	NA	TRBJ2-5	TGCGCCAGCAGCCCACAGGGGCCCCCAGAGACCCAGTACTTC	CASSPQGPPETQYF
TRBV5-1	NA	NA	TRBJ2-7	TGCGCCAGCAGCTTGGAGGTAGGGGGGTCCTACGAGCAGTACTTC	CASSLEVGGSYEQYF
TRBV7-3	NA	NA	TRBJ2-3	TGTGCCAGCAGCTTAACCACTACCTACACAGATACGCAGTATTTT	CASSLTTTYTDTQYF
TRBV7-2	NA	once	TRBJ2-3	TGTGCCAGCAGCTTAGTAGAGGCGAATACGCAGTATTTT	CASSLVEANTQYF
TRBV29-1	TRBD1	NA	TRBJ2-5	TGCAGCGTTCTCCAAATCCCGGGACAGGGGGCTTCAGAGACCCAGTACTTC	CSVLQIPGQGASETQYF
TRBV7-7	NA	few	TRBJ2-2	TGTGCTAGCAGCGCCAAGACAGCTACGAACACCGGGGAGCTGTTTTTT	CASSAKTATNTGELFF
TRBV2	TRBD1	NA	TRBJ1-2	TGTGCCAGCAGCCCCAACAGGGGCTGGAATGGCTACACCTTC	CASSPNRGWNGYTF
TRBV10-3	TRBD1	NA	TRBJ2-7	TGTGCCATCAGTGAGGGCCATGGGACAGGGGGCAACGAGCAGTACTTC	CAISEGHGTGGNEQYF
TRBV19	NA	NA	TRBJ2-2	TGTGCCAGTAGTATAGGCAACCGTAACACCGGGGAGCTGTTTTTT	CASSIGNRNTGELFF
TRBV5-4	TRBD1	NA	TRBJ2-1	TGTGCCAGCAGCGTCGACAGGGGTGGCTACAATGAGCAGTTCTTC	CASSVDRGGYNEQFF
TRBV5-1	TRBD1	NA	TRBJ2-2	TGCGCCAGCAGCCGAACGAGGACAGGGCCAGTCCTCGGGGAGCTGTTTTTT	CASSRTRTGPVLGELFF
TRBV4-3	NA	NA	TRBJ2-2	TGCGCCAGCAGCCAAGTAGCGACCCCAGGGCTCGGGGAGCTGTTTTTT	CASSQVATPGLGELFF
TRBV18	TRBD1	NA	TRBJ1-1	TGTGCCAGCTCACAGAACACAGGGGCCGAAGCTTTCTTT	CASSQNTGAEAFF
TRBV11-3	TRBD1	NA	TRBJ2-5	TGTGCCAGCAGCTTAGATCCACAGGGGGAGACCCAGTACTTC	CASSLDPQGETQYF
TRBV20-1	NA	few	TRBJ2-7	TGCAGTCCAGCGGACTCCTACGAGCAGTACTTC	CSPADSYEQYF
TRBV5-6	NA	NA	TRBJ2-2	TGTGCCAGCAGCTTGGAAGGCAGGGGAATCCCCGGGGAGCTGTTTTTT	CASSLEGRGIPGELFF
TRBV16	NA	once	TRBJ1-3	TGTGCCAGCAGCCGCGGTGATTTCTCTGGAAACACCATATATTTT	CASSRGDFSGNTIYF
TRBV5-8	NA	NA	TRBJ2-1	TGTGCCAGCAGCTCCTACGGGGGTCCCCGCGATGAGCAGTTCTTC	CASSSYGGPRDEQFF
TRBV2	NA	NA	TRBJ1-5	TGTGCCAGCAGTGCCACAGCTCTTAATCAGCCCCAGCATTTT	CASSATALNQPQHF
TRBV7-2	NA	NA	TRBJ2-5	TGTGCCAGCAGCTACAGGGTCGTACAAGAGACCCAGTACTTC	CASSYRVVQETQYF
TRBV6-5	NA	NA	TRBJ1-1	TGTGCCAGCAGTTCACGGGGCCTGAACACTGAAGCTTTCTTT	CASSSRGLNTEAFF
TRBV5-6	NA	NA	TRBJ1-1	TGTGCCAGCAGCTTGGCCCCGAAGAACACTGAAGCTTTCTTT	CASSLAPKNTEAFF
TRBV19	NA	NA	TRBJ1-1	TGTGCCAGTAGTTTTGACTTCATGAACACTGAAGCTTTCTTT	CASSFDFMNTEAFF
TRBV19	NA	NA	TRBJ1-5	TGTGCCAGTAGTATAGACGGGGGCAGGGATCAGCCCCAGCATTTT	CASSIDGGRDQPQHF
TRBV4-3	NA	NA	TRBJ2-4	TGCGCCAGCAGCCAAGATGCACTAGACGGAGGGGGCGAGTACTTC	CASSQDALDGGGEYF
TRBV7-2	TRBD1	NA	TRBJ1-5	TGTGCCAGCAGCCAAGGACAGGGGGCTTCGATCCAGCCCCAGCATTTT	CASSQGQGASIQPQHF
TRBV9	NA	NA	TRBJ1-5	TGTGCCAGCAGCGCAGAGGGCAGTTCGGATTGGGGGCCCCAGCATTTT	CASSAEGSSDWGPQHF
TRBV10-3	NA	NA	TRBJ2-3	TGTGCCATCCAGACGACGGAGGGGACAGATACGCAGTATTTT	CAIQTTEGTDTQYF
TRBV6-5	NA	NA	TRBJ1-6	TGTGCCAGCATCGAAGGGTTGCCACCCCTCCACTTT	CASIEGLPPLHF
TRBV28	NA	NA	TRBJ2-7	TGTGCCACCCGGAGGGGCGAGCAGTACTTC	CATRRGEQYF
TRBV6-5	TRBD1	NA	TRBJ1-4	TGTGCCAGCAGTAGCGGACAGGTCCATGAAAAACTGTTTTTT	CASSSGQVHEKLFF
TRBV29-1	TRBD1	NA	TRBJ2-7	TGCAGCTACCGGGACAGCTCCTACGAGCAGTACTTC	CSYRDSSYEQYF
TRBV2	NA	few	TRBJ1-2	TGTGCCAGCAGTGAAATAGTAGGGCTATTAGCTAACTATGGCTACACCTTC	CASSEIVGLLANYGYTF
TRBV6-1	NA	NA	TRBJ1-2	TGTGCCAGCAGGACCGGGAGATCAGTTGGCTACACCTTC	CASRTGRSVGYTF